This T cell receptor (beta chain) was documented in a study of blood T cell repertoires in COVID-19. Across the whole study: Whether acute or convalescent, the COVID-19 samples came from the United States, Italy and Spain. The cDNA or gDNA used as material had been derived from T cells, B-cell-depleted T cells, or PBMCs.

Trimming pared 3 bases from V and 5 bases from J, leaving 17 bases between. The CDR3 covers 16 residues. Looked up from germline, CDR1 is MGHRA and CDR2 is YSYEKL. In the source study's methods: Using reference gene primer amplification, nucleated cell counts were estimated. The table came from immunoSEQ multiplex PCR; TCRdb's copy has only in-frame clones and leaves some out. That table furnishes V, J and clone size, whereas the DNA furnished D and trimming. The sample shows around 170,000 clones, roughly four fifths of them seen only once. The chain recombines TRBV4-1 with TRBJ1-5, with D possibly matching TRBD1 (5 bases). The sequenced sample was peripheral blood. This receptor was identified in a woman in her thirties or forties with acute or convalescent COVID-19. The CDR3 coding sequence is TGCGCCAGCAGCCAGGGGCCCCTGCTTGGCTATCAGCCCCAGCATTTT. Encoded protein: CASSQGPLLGYQPQHF.